This T cell receptor (beta chain) was found in a study of human T cells and chemical hapten exposure. The overall study: Predominantly women, the patients had alopecia areata, totalis or universalis.

As to time point: patch test 1, 2 weeks after DPC sensitization. Treatment reported: therapeutic diphenylcyclopropenone sensitization with weekly scalp DPC. This clonotype was seen repeatedly, ten times or more. A single record per CDR3 protein comes from TCRdb applying MiXCR to the RACE reads. The data show 300,000 to 450,000 distinct CDR3 sequences, 4% to 5.5% seen once. The material sequenced was whole blood, taken in connection with sensitization to the hapten diphenylcyclopropenone (DPC). This sequence was found in a woman aged 45-65 years with alopecia areata. Some clones in this sample may be carry-over from other donors' samples.

The CDR3 spells CATSQSASYEQYF. CDR3 sequence (DNA): TGTGCCACGTCCCAGAGTGCTTCCTACGAGCAGTACTTC. This chain connects TRBV7-2 to TRBJ2-7; D ambiguous. The germline V gene encodes CDR1 SGHTA and CDR2 FQGNSA. V lost 10 bases, J lost 1 base, and 14 bases lay in between. CDR3 length: 13 residues.